One sample yielded the 16 T cell receptor beta chains listed below, sequenced in a study of blood T cell repertoires in COVID-19 (dated by TCRdb to the early 2020s). Libraries were built with the immunoSEQ multiplex PCR assay. In TCRdb, the immuneACCESS table is reduced to in-frame sequences with V and J assigned. These tables do not hold every clone; where another copy was compared, an unresolved V gene accounts for under half, and the others remain unexplained. For this sample there are around 78,000 clones; 88% appear just once. Over 35% of the sample belongs to the ten largest clones. The material sequenced was peripheral blood. Receptors were obtained from a human donor in a cohort sampled during active COVID-19.

V gene TRBV25-1 combines with J gene TRBJ2-2, with a possible D match to TRBD1 (5 bases). The ends were cut back, 3 bases at V and 7 bases at J, with 24 bases in the middle. The germline gives CDR1 MGHDK, CDR2 SYGVNS. This CDR3 comprises 18 residues. CDR3 DNA sequence: TGTGCCAGCAGTGAGGGGTCAAGGGGTTCTGTTTTCGGCGGGGAGCTGTTTTTT. As protein: CASSEGSRGSVFGGELFF.

The chain couples TRBV28 to TRBJ2-5, with TRBD1 matching 7 bases. The germline CDR1 and CDR2 sequences are MDHEN and SYDVKM. The length of the CDR3 is 13 residues. V lost 6 bases, J lost 5 bases, and 6 bases stayed unmatched. The CDR3, as DNA: TGTGCCAGCAGACAGGGGAACGGGGAGACCCAGTACTTC. This gives the protein CASRQGNGETQYF.

The chain joins TRBV3-1 (or the pseudogene TRBV3-2) to TRBJ1-4, with 7 bases fitting TRBD1. Germline CDR1 reads LGHDT; CDR2 reads YNNKEL (reference sequence). The CDR3 sequence is 14 residues long. With 1 base clipped from V and 10 bases from J, the junction kept 6 bases outside the gene matches. CDR3 DNA: TGTGCCAGCAGCCAAGGGACAGGTGGGGGAAAACTGTTTTTT. The encoded protein is CASSQGTGGGKLFF.

J is TRBJ2-5 and V is TRBV6-5; D might be TRBD2 (6 bases). The V gene lost 0 bases and the J gene lost 11 bases, with 13 bases spanning the gap. The V gene's germline CDR1 is MNHEY and CDR2 SVGAGI. The CDR3 contains 13 residues. The CDR3, as DNA: TGTGCCAGCAGTTACTCGACGTCCGGGGGACAGTACTTC. This gives the protein CASSYSTSGGQYF.

The rearrangement uses TRBV11-3 and TRBJ2-5; 11 bases are shared with TRBD2. V shed 1 base, J shed 3 bases, and the junction held 1 base outside the gene matches. The germline V gene encodes CDR1 SGHNT and CDR2 YENEEA. CDR3 length: 15 residues. The DNA for the CDR3 is TGTGCCAGCAGCTTAGGGGGACTAGCGGAAGAGACCCAGTACTTC. This sequence encodes CASSLGGLAEETQYF.

The chain employs TRBV24-1 and TRBJ2-5; perhaps TRBD2 as D (7 bases). The germline CDR1 and CDR2 sequences are KGHDR and SFDVKD. CDR3 length equals 14 residues. V lost 4 bases and J lost 4, with 12 bases in between. The CDR3 coding sequence is TGTGCCACCAGTGAGTCGGGGGGCGCAGAGACCCAGTACTTC. It is translated as CATSESGGAETQYF.

The chain is built from TRBV18 and TRBJ2-7; TRBD1 aligns across 9 bases. J was trimmed by 0 bases and V by 3 bases; bases with no gene match: 6. The CDR3 has 16 amino acids. Germline CDR1 reads KGHSH; CDR2 reads LQKENI. The CDR3 spells CASSPDRGTSSYEQYF. The CDR3 DNA reads as TGTGCCAGCTCACCTGACAGGGGGACCAGCTCCTACGAGCAGTACTTC.

The table lists this clone with a few counts. This chain joins TRBV7-9 and TRBJ1-6, with D possibly matching TRBD1 (5 bases). The CDR3 covers 12 residues. V was cut by 6 bases and J by 8 bases, with 8 bases left in between. CDR1 is SEHNR and CDR2 is FQNEAQ in the germline V gene (reference sequence). The CDR3 DNA follows: TGTGCCAGCAGTCTAGGGGATTCACCCCTCCACTTT. Protein sequence: CASSLGDSPLHF. Complete variable domain (other parts from reference TRBV7-9 and TRBJ1-6): DTGVSQNPRHKITKRGQNVTFRCDPISEHNRLYWYRQTLGQGPEFLTYFQNEAQLEKSRLLSDRFSAERPKGSFSTLEIQRTEQGDSAMYLCASSLGDSPLHFGNGTRLTVT.

The CDR3 DNA reads as TGTGCCAGCTCAGACATCTCGGAGGACGAAAAACTGTTTTTT. Residues: CASSDISEDEKLFF. The chain couples TRBV18 to TRBJ1-4, with unresolved D. Germline CDR1 and CDR2: KGHSH and LQKENI. The CDR3 covers 14 residues. Trimming removed 5 bases at V and 8 bases at J, with 15 bases between.

The V and J genes are TRBV30 and TRBJ1-1; D unresolved. The CDR3 has 13 amino acids. The germline V gene has CDR1 GTSNPN and CDR2 SVGIG (reference sequence). V was shortened by 1 base and J by 11 bases, with 17 bases between the two germline ends. The CDR3, as DNA: TGTGCCTGGAGTGGGGCGGGGTCGGCTTTTGCTTTCTTT. Protein sequence: CAWSGAGSAFAFF.

The sample holds one count of this clone. The V call is TRBV11-2, the J call TRBJ2-2; D not resolved. Germline V lookup: CDR1 SGHAT, CDR2 FQNNGV. The CDR3 has 15 residues. Trimming shortened V by 2 bases and J by 2 bases, and 9 bases separated the two germline ends. CDR3 in amino acids: CASSLPNLNTGELFF. The DNA for the CDR3 is TGTGCCAGCAGCTTACCCAACCTAAACACCGGGGAGCTGTTTTTT.

This rearrangement joins TRBV10-3 to TRBJ2-2; 7 bases line up with TRBD1. V was clipped by 6 bases and J by 1 base; unmatched bases: 5. The CDR3 contains 15 residues. Germline loops: CDR1 ENHRY, CDR2 SYGVKD. The CDR3 loop is CAISPDRRNTGELFF. The CDR3 bases are TGTGCCATCAGCCCGGACAGGCGGAACACCGGGGAGCTGTTTTTT.

This rearrangement joins TRBV2 to TRBJ1-4; maybe TRBD1 (6 bases). Germline assignment: CDR1 SNHLY and CDR2 FYNNEI. Trimming took 0 bases from V and 7 from J, leaving 12 bases between them. The CDR3 loop spans 15 amino acids. The CDR3 here is CASSEAGRGSEKLFF. As DNA, the CDR3 is TGTGCCAGCAGTGAAGCGGGCAGGGGAAGTGAAAAACTGTTTTTT.

V is TRBV9 and J is TRBJ2-3, with TRBD2 matching over 8 bases. CDR3 length: 15 residues. Germline V lookup: CDR1 SGDLS, CDR2 YYNGEE. Trimming at V came to 3 bases and at J to 2 bases, leaving 5 bases not matched to a gene. CDR3 coding DNA: TGTGCCAGCAGCGGAACTAGCGGTATCACAGATACGCAGTATTTT. Amino acids: CASSGTSGITDTQYF.

This chain joins TRBV5-1 and TRBJ2-2, with 9 bases identical to TRBD2. Trimming cost V 2 bases and J 5 bases; bases outside gene matches: 4. The CDR3 length is 15 residues. Germline CDR1 is SGHRS and CDR2 is YFSETQ. Written as DNA, the CDR3 is TGCGCCAGCAGCTTCCTAGCGGGACGGACCGGGGAGCTGTTTTTT. Amino acid sequence: CASSFLAGRTGELFF. The whole variable domain, filled in from reference TRBV5-1 and TRBJ2-2, reads KAGVTQTPRYLIKTRGQQVTLSCSPISGHRSVSWYQQTPGQGLQFLFEYFSETQRNKGNFPGRFSGRQFSNSRSEMNVSTLELGDSALYLCASSFLAGRTGELFFGEGSRLTVL.

The V and J genes are TRBV19 and TRBJ2-1, with D tentatively TRBD2 (5 bases). Trimming cost V 5 bases and J 8 bases, with 13 bases left between them. CDR1 and CDR2 from the germline V gene are LNHDA and SQIVND (reference sequence). This CDR3 comprises 13 residues. CDR3 nucleotide sequence: TGTGCCAGTAGTGAGGGAATCCTCGATGAGCAGTTCTTC. This gives the protein CASSEGILDEQFF.